A single sample is the source of the 9 T cell receptor beta chains below, sequenced in a study of neurological immune-mediated disorders. TCRdb reprocessed the 5' RACE reads via MiXCR and lists one record per CDR3 protein. The sample comprises 120,000 or so distinct CDR3 sequences, 3% to 3.5% of which are singletons, and 1.3% rests with the top ten. Material for sequencing was PBMCs. All receptors come from a woman aged 25 to 39 with multiple sclerosis.

Ten or more counts support this clonotype. The CDR3 loop is CASKLLPNTGELFF. Written as DNA, the CDR3 is TGCGCCAGCAAGCTCCTGCCGAACACCGGGGAGCTGTTTTTT. The chain carries TRBV5-1 and TRBJ2-2; no reliable D call. Trimming removed 6 bases from V and 0 bases from J, with 9 bases in between. The CDR3 length is 14 residues. CDR1 and CDR2 from the germline V gene are SGHRS and YFSETQ.

This clonotype was counted at least ten times. J is TRBJ2-5 and V is TRBV20-1, with D possibly being TRBD1 or TRBD2 (5 bases each). This CDR3 has 16 amino acids. The germline V and J ends were trimmed by 2 bases and 3 bases, with 19 bases remaining between them. CDR1 and CDR2 (germline): DFQATT, SNEGSKA (reference sequence). The CDR3 sequence: CSARNWDGRFKETQYF. In DNA form, the CDR3 reads TGCAGTGCTAGAAACTGGGACGGAAGATTCAAAGAGACCCAGTACTTC.

This clonotype was observed at least ten times. The V and J genes are TRBV12-3 or TRBV12-4 and TRBJ1-6, with D hard to call. This CDR3 has 18 residues. Trimming pared 5 bases from V and 6 bases from J, leaving 23 bases between. CDR3 region: CASSQRRTFSTSNSPLHF. The CDR3 DNA reads as TGTGCCAGCAGTCAAAGGAGGACTTTTTCGACCTCTAATTCACCCCTCCACTTT.

The chain joins TRBV13 to TRBJ2-7; tentatively, D is TRBD1 or TRBD2 (5 bases each). Deletions cut 7 bases from V and 0 bases from J, with 10 bases between. The CDR3 consists of 13 residues. Germline V gives CDR1 PRHDT, CDR2 FYEKMQ (reference sequence). The CDR3: CASTVGDSYEQYF. The CDR3 DNA sequence: TGTGCCAGCACCGTGGGGGACTCCTACGAGCAGTACTTC.

This clonotype was recorded at least ten times. The V call is TRBV4-3, the J call TRBJ2-7, with TRBD1 as a possible D gene (6 bases). Germline V gene sequence: CDR1 LGHNA, CDR2 YSLEER. The ends were cut back, 0 bases at V and 4 bases at J, with 13 bases in the middle. The CDR3 has 15 amino acids. The CDR3: CASSQELGATYEQYF. In nucleotides, the CDR3 is TGCGCCAGCAGCCAAGAATTGGGGGCGACATACGAGCAGTACTTC.

This clonotype came up many times. The V and J genes are TRBV7-2 and TRBJ2-3, with D perhaps matching TRBD1 (5 bases). V dropped 1 base and J dropped 2 bases, with 10 bases sitting between them. Per germline, CDR1 SGHTA and CDR2 FQGNSA. The CDR3 sequence is 15 residues long. The DNA for the CDR3 is TGTGCCAGCAGCTTAGACCAGGGTTACACAGATACGCAGTATTTT. It encodes CASSLDQGYTDTQYF.

This clonotype has just a few counts. A much larger clone lies one base from this, so it may be a read error. The chain recombines TRBV6-5 with TRBJ2-7; D remains unclear. Trimming shortened V by 6 bases and J by 9 bases, and 24 bases separated the two germline ends. Germline V gives CDR1 MNHEY, CDR2 SVGAGI. The CDR3 totals 15 residues. The CDR3 DNA follows: TGTGCCAGCAGCCTTTCGCACCTCCACTTCCACGCGCAGTACTTC. Encoded protein: CASSLSHLHFHAQYF.

This clonotype has ten or more counts. V gene TRBV20-1 combines with J gene TRBJ1-2; D possibly corresponds to TRBD1 (5 bases). This CDR3 spans 11 amino acids. The V gene's germline CDR1 is DFQATT and CDR2 SNEGSKA (reference sequence). V lost 6 bases and J lost 4, with 9 bases in between. Here the CDR3 reads CSAGEIYGYTF. The CDR3 DNA reads TGCAGTGCGGGGGAGATCTATGGCTACACCTTC.

This clonotype was detected ten times or more. The V call is TRBV20-1, the J call TRBJ2-5; TRBD1 or TRBD2 may be the D gene (5 bases each). This CDR3 has 15 residues. Trimming stripped 0 bases from V and 2 bases from J, with 13 bases between. Germline V gene lookup returns CDR1 DFQATT and CDR2 SNEGSKA (reference sequence). CDR3 DNA sequence: TGCAGTGCTAGAGATGGTCCGAGGGGTCAAGAGACCCAGTACTTC. It is translated as CSARDGPRGQETQYF.